Listed here are 3 T cell receptor beta chains from one sample, sequenced in a study of blood T cells in healthy people across ages. With a J-beta primer mix and a sample-barcoded 5' primer, a second PCR ran about 7 to 11 cycles. A single record per CDR3 protein comes from TCRdb applying MiXCR to the 5' RACE reads. The sample carries over a million distinct CDR3 sequences, more than 35% recorded once. Sequencing used blood. These receptors came from a woman aged 60 to 75 in good health.

This clonotype has only a few counts. The rearrangement uses TRBV15 and TRBJ2-4; 9 nucleotides align to TRBD2. The ends lost 2 bases at V and 4 bases at J; junction bases unmatched: 9. The CDR3 length is 17 residues. CDR1 is LNHNV, CDR2 YYDKDF, per germline (reference sequence). DNA of the CDR3: TGTGCCACCAGCAGATCTGGTAGCGGGAGAGGGAAAAACATTCAGTACTTC. Protein sequence: CATSRSGSGRGKNIQYF.

The chain is built from TRBV6-1 and TRBJ2-1; TRBD1 aligns across 11 bases. From germline, CDR1 is MNHNS and CDR2 SASEGT. J gave up 8 bases and V 7 bases, and 16 bases lay outside the gene matches. The CDR3 consists of 17 residues. The CDR3 reads CASILKGWGQGGYEQFF. In DNA, the CDR3 is TGTGCCAGCATTCTAAAGGGATGGGGACAGGGGGGCTATGAGCAGTTCTTC.

The gene calls are TRBV6-5 and TRBJ2-7, with 8 positions matching TRBD2. Germline V gives CDR1 MNHEY, CDR2 SVGAGI. This CDR3 contains 16 residues. V lost 5 bases, J lost 6 bases, and 15 bases stayed unmatched. Here the CDR3 reads CASSTENRIAGLEQYF. The CDR3 region has the DNA TGTGCCAGCAGTACCGAGAACAGGATAGCGGGACTCGAGCAGTACTTC.